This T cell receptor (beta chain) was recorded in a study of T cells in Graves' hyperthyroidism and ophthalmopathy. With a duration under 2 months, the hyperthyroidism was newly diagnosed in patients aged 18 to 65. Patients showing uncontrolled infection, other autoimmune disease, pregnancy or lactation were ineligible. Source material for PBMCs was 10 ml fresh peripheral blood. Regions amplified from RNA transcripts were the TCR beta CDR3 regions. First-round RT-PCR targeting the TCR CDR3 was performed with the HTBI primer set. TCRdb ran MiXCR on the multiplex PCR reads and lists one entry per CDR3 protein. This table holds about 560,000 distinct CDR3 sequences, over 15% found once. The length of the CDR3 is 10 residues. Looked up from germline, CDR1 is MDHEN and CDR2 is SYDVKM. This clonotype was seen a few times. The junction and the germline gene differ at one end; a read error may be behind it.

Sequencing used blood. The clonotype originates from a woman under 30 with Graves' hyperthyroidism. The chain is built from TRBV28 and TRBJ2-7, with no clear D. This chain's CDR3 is CVSSFREQYF. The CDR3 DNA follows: TGTGTCAGCAGTTTCCGAGAGCAGTACTTC.